This entry lists 31 T cell receptor beta chains sequenced from one sample in a study of Ad26.COV2.S vaccination and SARS-CoV-2 variants (dated by TCRdb to 2020 to 2023). This specimen's treatment or condition label, per the study, means: 19 received Ad26.COV2.S at low or high dose, single or two shots; a few received placebo; per-sample allocation not given. Repertoires of vaccine and placebo recipients were sequenced from samples taken on day 63 after the first injection. To prepare the library, the immunoSEQ multiplex PCR assay was applied. Sourced from immuneACCESS, this table was stored by TCRdb with only in-frame sequences that have V and J called. A share of the clones is absent; for the studies checked, an unresolved V gene accounts for under half, and the remainder has no known explanation. This sample holds roughly 680,000 clones; about 89% were observed only once. The biggest ten clones account for about 1.5% of the sample.

The input for sequencing was peripheral blood, taken in a trial of Ad26.COV2.S vaccine versus placebo. Source of these receptors: a person between 18 and 60 years old who received the Ad26.COV2.S COVID-19 vaccine or a placebo.

The J gene is TRBJ1-1, the V gene TRBV6-6; D may be TRBD1 (5 bases). Germline loops: CDR1 MNHNY, CDR2 SVGAGI (reference sequence). Trimming removed 2 bases from V and 3 bases from J, with 13 bases in between. The CDR3 runs to 15 residues. The CDR3 sequence: CASSYAGGTDTEAFF. The CDR3 region has the DNA TGTGCCAGCAGTTACGCCGGGGGAACGGACACTGAAGCTTTCTTT.

V gene TRBV28 combines with J gene TRBJ2-5; the D call may be TRBD1 or TRBD2 (5 bases each). Trimming removed 7 bases at V and 4 bases at J, with 16 bases between. The CDR3 has 14 residues. Germline V gene lookup returns CDR1 MDHEN and CDR2 SYDVKM. The CDR3 loop reads CASNPTGARETQYF. The CDR3 DNA reads as TGTGCCAGCAACCCGACCGGGGCTCGAGAGACCCAGTACTTC.

The rearrangement uses TRBV5-4 and TRBJ2-7, with 9 positions matching TRBD1. Germline values: CDR1 SGHNT, CDR2 YYREEE (reference sequence). J was trimmed by 3 bases and V by 3 bases; bases with no gene match: 7. The CDR3 is 15 residues long. The CDR3 is CASSSTGTGYYEQYF. The CDR3 DNA is TGTGCCAGCAGCTCCACCGGGACAGGGTACTACGAGCAGTACTTC.

The chain joins TRBV27 to TRBJ2-1, with 7 bases matching TRBD1. This CDR3 is built from 16 residues. After removal of 7 bases from V and 3 bases from J, the junction contained 12 bases not matched to a gene. The V gene's germline CDR1 is MNHEY and CDR2 SMNVEV (reference sequence). The CDR3 DNA follows: TGTGCCAGCACCCACCTTCGACAGGGCTACTACAATGAGCAGTTCTTC. This gives the protein CASTHLRQGYYNEQFF.

This clone was detected only once. The J gene is TRBJ2-2, the V gene TRBV14, with a weak D call TRBD1 (5 bases). The CDR3 consists of 16 residues. In germline, CDR1 is SGHDN, CDR2 FVKESK. Deletions cut 1 base from V and 4 bases from J, with 13 bases between. The DNA of the CDR3 is TGTGCCAGCAGCCAAGTAACAGGCTGGGGCACCGGGGAGCTGTTTTTT. Translating gives CASSQVTGWGTGELFF.

The chain combines TRBV18 with TRBJ1-1; the D gene is possibly TRBD1 (6 bases). Germline CDR1 and CDR2: KGHSH and LQKENI. V was shortened by 2 bases and J by 5 bases, with 21 bases between the two germline ends. CDR3 size: 17 residues. The CDR3 loop reads CASSPTGDRLGSTEAFF. The DNA for the CDR3 is TGTGCCAGCTCACCAACGGGAGACAGGTTGGGCTCAACTGAAGCTTTCTTT.

The rearrangement links TRBV5-4 to TRBJ2-5; 9 nucleotides agree with TRBD2. The CDR3 has 13 amino acids. Germline CDR1 reads SGHNT; CDR2 reads YYREEE (reference sequence). Trimming took 4 bases from V and 9 from J; bases not matched to a gene: 7. CDR3 region: CASSPPGGGAQYF. CDR3 nucleotides: TGTGCCAGCAGCCCCCCCGGCGGGGGGGCCCAGTACTTC.

This chain connects TRBV18 to TRBJ1-4; D is perhaps TRBD1 (5 bases). Looked up from germline, CDR1 is KGHSH and CDR2 is LQKENI. Trimming took off 3 bases at V and 5 bases at J, with 10 bases between the two ends. The CDR3 loop spans 14 amino acids. This chain's CDR3 is CASSPGPLNEKLFF. CDR3 DNA sequence: TGTGCCAGCTCACCGGGACCGTTGAATGAAAAACTGTTTTTT.

V usage is TRBV5-4 and J usage is TRBJ2-5, with 9 bases that match TRBD2. The CDR3 has 15 amino acids. The V segment lost 4 bases and the J segment 0 bases; nucleotides outside the gene matches: 4. CDR1 is SGHNT, CDR2 YYREEE, per germline (reference sequence). CDR3 residues: CASSPGGGDQETQYF. The CDR3 DNA reads as TGTGCCAGCAGCCCAGGCGGGGGGGACCAAGAGACCCAGTACTTC. Full variable domain (rest looked up from reference TRBV5-4 and TRBJ2-5): ETGVTQSPTHLIKTRGQQVTLRCSSQSGHNTVSWYQQALGQGPQFIFQYYREEENGRGNFPPRFSGLQFPNYSSELNVNALELDDSALYLCASSPGGGDQETQYFGPGTRLLVL.

J is TRBJ2-5 and V is TRBV7-8; 11 nucleotides align to TRBD1. J gave up 5 bases and V 5 bases, and 13 bases lay outside the gene matches. Germline V gene data show CDR1 as SGHVS and CDR2 as FQNEAQ. CDR3 length equals 17 residues. The CDR3 reads CASSPSPDRGRRETQYF. The CDR3 bases are TGTGCCAGCAGCCCGTCCCCGGACAGGGGGCGCCGGGAGACCCAGTACTTC.

The gene calls are TRBV5-1 and TRBJ2-2; D call uncertain. The CDR3 loop spans 17 amino acids. Germline V CDR1 and CDR2: SGHRS, YFSETQ. V was trimmed by 1 base and J by 3 bases, leaving 16 bases between them. CDR3 in amino acids: CASSLRVGSRDTGELFF. CDR3 nucleotides: TGCGCCAGCAGCTTGCGTGTAGGTAGTCGCGACACCGGGGAGCTGTTTTTT.

CDR3 DNA: TGTGCCAGTGGAGACAGGGGCCACGAGCAGTACTTC. Encoded protein: CASGDRGHEQYF. The J gene is TRBJ2-7, the V gene TRBV19, with 8 bases identical to TRBD1. Germline loops: CDR1 LNHDA, CDR2 SQIVND (reference sequence). The CDR3 totals 12 residues. V was pared by 8 bases and J by 5 bases, with 5 bases of the junction left unmatched.

The chain combines TRBV19 with TRBJ1-4; TRBD1 matches at 8 bases. The CDR3 runs to 15 residues. The ends lost 5 bases at V and 6 bases at J; junction bases unmatched: 8. In germline, CDR1 is LNHDA, CDR2 SQIVND (reference sequence). DNA for the CDR3: TGTGCCAGTAGTTCGCCGGGACAGGAGCATGAAAAACTGTTTTTT. It translates to CASSSPGQEHEKLFF.

This clone came up a few times. The rearrangement joins TRBV12-3 or TRBV12-4 to TRBJ2-5, with TRBD1 identical over 8 bases. The CDR3 totals 13 residues. J lost 7 bases, V lost 5 bases, and 6 bases had no gene match. The CDR3 DNA sequence: TGTGCCAGCAGTACCGGGACAGGAGGGACCCAGTACTTC. Residues: CASSTGTGGTQYF.

Of note for this clone: Other DNA sequences of this sample code for an identical CDR3. The V and J genes are TRBV6-5 and TRBJ2-7; D not resolved. The germline V and J ends were trimmed by 6 bases and 7 bases, with 10 bases remaining between them. The CDR3 runs to 11 residues. CDR1 and CDR2 from the germline V gene are MNHEY and SVGAGI. CDR3 DNA: TGTGCCAGCAGCTCTCTTTTTGAGCAGTACTTC. It is translated as CASSSLFEQYF.

This clone was recorded once. The chain combines TRBV29-1 with TRBJ1-5; D gene ambiguous. This CDR3 is built from 12 residues. Germline CDR1 is SQVTM and CDR2 is ANQGSEA. V was cut by 7 bases and J by 5 bases, with 12 bases left in between. The CDR3 bases are TGCAGCGCCGGGAGTAGGGATCAGCCCCAGCATTTT. Amino acid sequence: CSAGSRDQPQHF.

The chain employs TRBV19 and TRBJ2-7, with 11 bases matching TRBD2. Germline V gene data show CDR1 as LNHDA and CDR2 as SQIVND (reference sequence). There are 14 residues in the CDR3. The J segment lost 3 bases and the V segment lost 4 bases, leaving 2 bases of the junction unmatched. CDR3 sequence: CASSRTSGFYEQYF. In DNA form, the CDR3 reads TGTGCCAGTAGTAGGACTAGCGGGTTCTACGAGCAGTACTTC.

CDR3 DNA: TGCGCCAGCAGGGTAACAACCATAGCTAATGAAAAACTGTTTTTT. This sequence encodes CASRVTTIANEKLFF. The chain couples TRBV5-1 to TRBJ1-4; D ambiguous. Between the trimmed V and J ends, which lost 5 bases and 3 bases, there was a span of 14 bases. The CDR3 is 15 residues long. Germline V gene sequence: CDR1 SGHRS, CDR2 YFSETQ.

The chain employs TRBV27 and TRBJ1-2; D unresolved. The germline V gene encodes CDR1 MNHEY and CDR2 SMNVEV (reference sequence). There are 12 residues in the CDR3. Trimming cost V 6 bases and J 10 bases, with 15 bases left between them. CDR3 loop: CASREAGKFYTF. CDR3 DNA: TGTGCCAGCAGAGAGGCGGGAAAGTTCTACACCTTC.

The chain joins TRBV7-9 to TRBJ2-7; no clear D. The CDR3 has 15 residues. V was pared by 2 bases and J by 3 bases, with 14 bases between. Germline V gene data show CDR1 as SEHNR and CDR2 as FQNEAQ (reference sequence). The CDR3 sequence is CASSLSVPPFYEQYF. The CDR3 DNA reads TGTGCCAGCAGCTTATCTGTGCCCCCCTTCTACGAGCAGTACTTC. The full variable domain, with the rest looked up from reference TRBV7-9 and TRBJ2-7, is DTGVSQNPRHKITKRGQNVTFRCDPISEHNRLYWYRQTLGQGPEFLTYFQNEAQLEKSRLLSDRFSAERPKGSFSTLEIQRTEQGDSAMYLCASSLSVPPFYEQYFGPGTRLTVT.

V is TRBV4-3 and J is TRBJ2-1; D may be TRBD1 (5 bases). Per the germline V gene, CDR1 is LGHNA and CDR2 is YSLEER. The V gene lost 1 base and the J gene lost 3 bases, with 13 bases spanning the gap. This CDR3 has 16 amino acids. For the CDR3, the DNA is TGCGCCAGCAGCCAAGGCCGGCAGGGTGGCTACAATGAGCAGTTCTTC. Its translation: CASSQGRQGGYNEQFF.

CDR3 sequence reads: CASTQGRGVLGNQPQHF. The CDR3 DNA sequence: TGTGCCAGTACCCAGGGGAGGGGGGTTTTGGGCAATCAGCCCCAGCATTTT. The rearrangement uses TRBV19 and TRBJ1-5; tentatively, D is TRBD1 (6 bases). This CDR3 contains 17 residues. With 7 bases removed from V and 2 bases from J, the gap between germline ends came to 21 bases. Germline V gene sequence: CDR1 LNHDA, CDR2 SQIVND (reference sequence).

The chain joins TRBV30 to TRBJ2-1; the match to TRBD2 covers 7 bases. The junction had 5 bases not matched to a gene; V was cut back by 0 bases and J by 9 bases. From germline, CDR1 is GTSNPN and CDR2 SVGIG (reference sequence). The CDR3 covers 13 residues. CDR3 loop: CAWSVTSVSEQFF. The CDR3 DNA sequence: TGTGCCTGGAGTGTTACTAGCGTTAGTGAGCAGTTCTTC.

The CDR3 DNA reads TGTGCCAGCGGGGGGCGATTGAACACTGAAGCTTTCTTT. Encoded protein: CASGGRLNTEAFF. The J gene is TRBJ1-1, the V gene TRBV6-6, with D tentatively TRBD1 (6 bases). The V gene's germline CDR1 is MNHNY and CDR2 SVGAGI (reference sequence). The CDR3 has 13 amino acids. V lost 8 bases and J lost 0, with 10 bases in between.

J is TRBJ1-6 and V is TRBV18; no clear D. V was cut by 0 bases and J by 14 bases, with 14 bases left in between. Looked up from germline, CDR1 is KGHSH and CDR2 is LQKENI. The CDR3 runs to 14 residues. In DNA form, the CDR3 reads TGTGCCAGCTCACCACCTCTTGGGATTGGTACCCTCCACTTT. It encodes CASSPPLGIGTLHF. Drawing the rest from reference TRBV18 and TRBJ1-6, the complete variable domain is NAGVMQNPRHLVRRRGQEARLRCSPMKGHSHVYWYRQLPEEGLKFMVYLQKENIIDESGMPKERFSAEFPKEGPSILRIQQVVRGDSAAYFCASSPPLGIGTLHFGNGTRLTVT.

This clone was counted once. The CDR3 DNA follows: TGTGCCAGCAGTGAGGCAGGGGCCTACGAGCAGTACTTC. Translation: CASSEAGAYEQYF. V and J are TRBV25-1 and TRBJ2-7, with D possibly matching TRBD1 (6 bases). This CDR3 is built from 13 residues. V dropped 3 bases and J dropped 2 bases, with 8 bases sitting between them. Germline V gene data show CDR1 as MGHDK and CDR2 as SYGVNS.

The chain carries TRBV30 and TRBJ2-7, with D hard to call. The CDR3 extends over 14 amino acids. Per the germline V gene, CDR1 is GTSNPN and CDR2 is SVGIG (reference sequence). The V end lost 3 bases, the J end lost 5 bases, and 17 bases lay between the germline ends. Here the CDR3 reads CAWRESPASHEQYF. In nucleotides, the CDR3 is TGTGCCTGGAGGGAAAGCCCGGCGTCGCACGAGCAGTACTTC. The full variable domain, its missing parts supplied by reference TRBV30 and TRBJ2-7, is SQTIHQWPATLVQPVGSPLSLECTVEGTSNPNLYWYRQAAGRGLQLLFYSVGIGQISSEVPQNLSASRPQDRQFILSSKKLLLSDSGFYLCAWRESPASHEQYFGPGTRLTVT.

The chain has TRBV5-1 and TRBJ1-4; possibly TRBD1 for D (6 bases). Germline assignment: CDR1 SGHRS and CDR2 YFSETQ. The CDR3 loop spans 13 amino acids. V lost 6 bases, J lost 6 bases, and 12 bases lay in between. CDR3 nucleotide sequence: TGCGCCAGCAAGGGGGGCTATGATGAAAAACTGTTTTTT. This sequence encodes CASKGGYDEKLFF. Looking up the rest from reference TRBV5-1 and TRBJ1-4 gives the full variable domain: KAGVTQTPRYLIKTRGQQVTLSCSPISGHRSVSWYQQTPGQGLQFLFEYFSETQRNKGNFPGRFSGRQFSNSRSEMNVSTLELGDSALYLCASKGGYDEKLFFGSGTQLSVL.

The chain employs TRBV7-2 and TRBJ1-6; weak D call: TRBD1 (5 bases). CDR1 and CDR2 from the germline V gene are SGHTA and FQGNSA. This CDR3 has 16 residues. V lost 1 base and J lost 11, with 18 bases in between. The CDR3 region has the DNA TGTGCCAGCAGCTTAGGGGACGGGACGGACGGTCCACCCCTCCACTTT. Its translation: CASSLGDGTDGPPLHF. The full variable domain, rest sourced from reference TRBV7-2 and TRBJ1-6, is GAGVSQSPSNKVTEKGKDVELRCDPISGHTALYWYRQSLGQGLEFLIYFQGNSAPDKSGLPSDRFSAERTGGSVSTLTIQRTQQEDSAVYLCASSLGDGTDGPPLHFGNGTRLTVT.

The CDR3 nucleotides are TGTGCCAGCAGCCTAGGGGGGTTTAATGAAAAACTGTTTTTT. It is translated as CASSLGGFNEKLFF. This chain connects TRBV5-4 to TRBJ1-4, with a weak D call TRBD1 (6 bases). Trimming took off 4 bases at V and 4 bases at J, with 11 bases between the two ends. The CDR3 contains 14 residues. The germline CDR1 and CDR2 sequences are SGHNT and YYREEE (reference sequence).

The chain recombines TRBV5-6 with TRBJ1-4; 7 nucleotides line up with TRBD1. Trimming took 3 bases from V and 8 from J; bases not matched to a gene: 13. From germline, CDR1 is SGHDT and CDR2 YYEEEE. CDR3 size: 16 residues. The CDR3 sequence: CASSSGPRGEWEKLFF. The CDR3 bases are TGTGCCAGCAGCTCTGGACCCAGGGGGGAATGGGAAAAACTGTTTTTT.